This T cell receptor beta chain originates from a study of T cells in Graves' hyperthyroidism and ophthalmopathy. Study observations and caveats: Ophthalmopathy, which appeared later, was predicted by the model a median about 6 months before onset. Ophthalmopathy could be told apart from stable hyperthyroidism with a 13 V-J model.

Each diagnosis drew on symptoms, thyroxine, TRAb, thyroid ultrasound and orbital computed tomography findings. A note on this clonotype: Its antigen is unknown.

The investigators amplified TCR beta CDR3 regions from RNA transcripts. TCR CDR3 regions were first amplified by RT-PCR with HTBI primers. TCRdb reprocessed the multiplex PCR reads via MiXCR and lists one record per CDR3 protein. The sample contains a few hundred thousand distinct CDR3 sequences, around 50% of which appear only once. CDR1 is MDHEN and CDR2 is SYDVKM in the germline V gene. V was clipped by 4 bases and J by 2 bases, with 8 bases between them. This CDR3 comprises 13 residues. The rearrangement joins TRBV28 to TRBJ1-1; no firm D call. The receptor was derived from an adult woman with Graves' disease, either hyperthyroidism or ophthalmopathy (not recorded which). The sequenced sample was peripheral blood or thyroid tissue (not recorded which). CDR3 loop: CASSYRANTEAFF. In DNA form, the CDR3 reads TGTGCCAGCAGTTATAGGGCTAACACTGAAGCTTTCTTT.